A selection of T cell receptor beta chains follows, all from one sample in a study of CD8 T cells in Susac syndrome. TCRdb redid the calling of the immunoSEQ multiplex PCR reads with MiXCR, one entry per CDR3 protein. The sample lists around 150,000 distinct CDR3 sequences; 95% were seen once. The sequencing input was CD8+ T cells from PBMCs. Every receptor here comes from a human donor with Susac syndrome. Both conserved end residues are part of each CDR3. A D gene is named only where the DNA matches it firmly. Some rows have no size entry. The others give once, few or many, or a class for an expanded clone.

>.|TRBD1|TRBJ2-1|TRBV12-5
TGTGCTAGTGGTCCCACAGGGGATGAGCAGTTCTTC
CASGPTGDEQFF
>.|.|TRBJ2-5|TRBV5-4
TGTGCCACCCAGGGGCAAGAGACCCAGTACTTC
CATQGQETQYF
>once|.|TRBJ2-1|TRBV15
TGTGCCACCAGCAGGGGCTGGGTGACTGCCGATGAGCAGTTCTTC
CATSRGWVTADEQFF
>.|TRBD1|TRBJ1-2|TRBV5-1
TGCGCCAGCACACCGGGACAGGGGGCGCGAGGCTACACCTTC
CASTPGQGARGYTF
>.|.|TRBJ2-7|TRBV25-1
TGTGCCAGCAGTGACCGGGGACAACTGTACGAGCAGTACTTC
CASSDRGQLYEQYF
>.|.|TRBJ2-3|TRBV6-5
TGTGCCAGCAGTTACACAGGGAGCACAGATACGCAGTATTTT
CASSYTGSTDTQYF
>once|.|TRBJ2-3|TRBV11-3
TGTGCCAGCAGCTTCCCTAAGGAAGGCGGGAGCACAGATACGCAGTATTTT
CASSFPKEGGSTDTQYF
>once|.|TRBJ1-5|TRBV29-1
TGCAGCGTGGAAACGGGTTACAATCAGCCCCAGCATTTT
CSVETGYNQPQHF
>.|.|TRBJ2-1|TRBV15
TGTGCCACCAGCAGAGGCGGGAATGAGCAGTTCTTC
CATSRGGNEQFF
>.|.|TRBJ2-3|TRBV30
TGTGCCTGCACGGGAACCGAAGAAAATACGCAGTATTTT
CACTGTEENTQYF
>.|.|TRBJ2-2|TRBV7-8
TGTGCCAGCAGCTCCCTTAAGGAGCTGTTTTTT
CASSSLKELFF
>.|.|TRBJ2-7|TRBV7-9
TGTGCCAGCAGCTCCTCGGGGAGGCTCTCCTACGAGCAGTACTTC
CASSSSGRLSYEQYF